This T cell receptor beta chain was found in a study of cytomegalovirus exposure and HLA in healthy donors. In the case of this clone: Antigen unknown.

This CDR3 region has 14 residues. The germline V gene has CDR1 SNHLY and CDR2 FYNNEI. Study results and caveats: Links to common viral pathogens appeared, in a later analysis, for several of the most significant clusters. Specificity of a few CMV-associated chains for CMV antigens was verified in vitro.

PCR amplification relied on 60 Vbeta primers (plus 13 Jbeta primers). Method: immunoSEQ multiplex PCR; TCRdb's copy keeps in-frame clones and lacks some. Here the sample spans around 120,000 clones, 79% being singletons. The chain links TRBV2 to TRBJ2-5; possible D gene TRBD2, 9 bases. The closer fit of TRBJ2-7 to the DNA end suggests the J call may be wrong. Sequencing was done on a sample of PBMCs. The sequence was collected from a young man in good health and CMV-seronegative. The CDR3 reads CASQGASGDYEQYF. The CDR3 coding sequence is TGTGCCAGCCAGGGGGCTAGCGGGGACTACGAGCAGTACTTC.